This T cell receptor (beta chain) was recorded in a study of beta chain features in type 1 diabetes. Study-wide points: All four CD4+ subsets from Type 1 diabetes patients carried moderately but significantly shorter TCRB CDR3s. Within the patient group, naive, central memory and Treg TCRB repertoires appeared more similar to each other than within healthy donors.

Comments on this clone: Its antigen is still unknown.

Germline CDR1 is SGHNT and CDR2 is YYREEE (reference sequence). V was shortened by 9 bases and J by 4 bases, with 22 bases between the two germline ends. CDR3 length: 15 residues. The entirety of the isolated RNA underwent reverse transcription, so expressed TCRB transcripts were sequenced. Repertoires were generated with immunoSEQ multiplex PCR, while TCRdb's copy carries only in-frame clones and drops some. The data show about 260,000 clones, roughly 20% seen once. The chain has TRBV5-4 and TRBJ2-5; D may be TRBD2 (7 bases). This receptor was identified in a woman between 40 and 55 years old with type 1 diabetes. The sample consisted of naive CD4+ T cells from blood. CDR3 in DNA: TGTGCCACCTCCCTGGGGGGGCTAGCACGAGAGACCCAGTACTTC. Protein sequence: CATSLGGLARETQYF.